This T cell receptor beta chain was identified during a study of regulatory T cells in long-lasting Graves disease. This clonotype showed up just once. Arm-PCR with iRepertoire HTBI primers amplified the CDR3 regions for these TCR beta libraries. TCRdb re-called the multiplex PCR reads through MiXCR, storing one row per CDR3 protein. The table records about 440,000 distinct CDR3 sequences, under 15% of them present only once. This CDR3 is 15 amino acids long. Germline CDR1 and CDR2: LNHDA and SQIVND (reference sequence). Between the trimmed V and J ends, which lost 4 bases and 6 bases, there was a span of 15 bases. The time point here: newly diagnosed GD, antithyroid drugs for less than 3 months. Generation of the TCR library employed RNA extracted from PBMCs. These data also formed part of another study, on T cells in Graves' hyperthyroidism and ophthalmopathy.

The chain uses TRBV19 and TRBJ1-4; the D gene is possibly TRBD1 (5 bases). Sequencing used peripheral blood mononuclear cells (PBMCs), obtained at new diagnosis, from a patient treated with antithyroid drugs. The receptor was derived from a woman aged 25 to 39 with Graves disease. The DNA for the CDR3 is TGTGCCAGTAGTAAGGGGCGGACGGCAGATGAAAAACTGTTTTTT. This sequence encodes CASSKGRTADEKLFF. The variable domain in full, with the rest retrieved from reference TRBV19 and TRBJ1-4, is DGGITQSPKYLFRKEGQNVTLSCEQNLNHDAMYWYRQDPGQGLRLIYYSQIVNDFQKGDIAEGYSVSREKKESFPLTVTSAQKNPTAFYLCASSKGRTADEKLFFGSGTQLSVL.